The 24 T cell receptor beta chains given below trace back to one sample, sequenced in a study of vaccination and CD4 T cells after COVID-19. These TCRs are of unknown antigen specificity. Scientists ran DNA taken from cultured CD4+ T cells through the Oncomine TCR Beta short-read assay for sequencing. TCRdb re-analysed the PCR reads in MiXCR, keeping a single row per CDR3 protein. Found here are around 15,000 distinct CDR3 sequences, around 61% of them singletons; the top ten hold approximately 11%. Treatment indicated: roughly ten-day PBMC culture with coronavirus spike peptide pools or control peptides (ViraFEST assay). The sequenced sample was CD4+ T cells from blood, cultured in vitro. Source of these receptors: a human donor who had recovered from COVID-19.

V is TRBV10-3 and J is TRBJ2-3, with TRBD1 identical over 9 bases. The germline V gene encodes CDR1 ENHRY and CDR2 SYGVKD. The CDR3 totals 16 residues. V lost 2 bases and J lost 7; bases outside the gene matches: 10. DNA of the CDR3: TGTGCCATCAGTGAGGGTTTGGGACAGGGATCAAATACGCAGTATTTT. As protein: CAISEGLGQGSNTQYF.

The chain uses TRBV7-3 and TRBJ2-5, with D uncertain. V gave up 0 bases and J gave up 5 bases, with 7 bases separating them. The germline V gene encodes CDR1 SGHTA and CDR2 FQGTGA. The CDR3 totals 13 residues. The CDR3: CASSLTTLETQYF. The CDR3 DNA sequence: TGTGCCAGCAGCTTAACTACCCTTGAGACCCAGTACTTC.

This clonotype has just a few counts. The V and J genes are TRBV28 and TRBJ1-2; TRBD1 matches at 9 bases. CDR3 length equals 15 residues. V trimming: 6 bases; J trimming: 8 bases; junction bases outside the gene matches: 13. In germline, CDR1 is MDHEN, CDR2 SYDVKM. The CDR3 loop reads CASSTLGQGLSGYTF. CDR3 nucleotide sequence: TGTGCCAGCAGCACCTTGGGACAGGGACTCAGCGGCTACACCTTC.

The chain couples TRBV29-1 to TRBJ2-5; D is unclear. The CDR3 runs 15 residues. The germline V gene has CDR1 SQVTM and CDR2 ANQGSEA. V lost 4 bases and J 0 bases, leaving 15 bases between the germline ends. The CDR3 reads CSVVPAATDQETQYF. The CDR3 DNA sequence: TGCAGCGTTGTACCAGCTGCCACAGACCAAGAGACCCAGTACTTC.

The chain uses TRBV4-1 and TRBJ2-1; the D is unclear. This CDR3 contains 16 residues. Per germline, CDR1 MGHRA and CDR2 YSYEKL. With 1 base removed from V and 0 bases from J, the gap between germline ends came to 10 bases. The CDR3 nucleotides read TGCGCCAGCAGCCAAGTGGATATAATCTCCTACAATGAGCAGTTCTTC. It encodes CASSQVDIISYNEQFF.

This clonotype was seen a handful of times. The chain combines TRBV20-1 with TRBJ2-3; D is undetermined. V lost 3 bases, J lost 3 bases, and 7 bases lay in between. This CDR3 spans 12 amino acids. CDR1 is DFQATT, CDR2 SNEGSKA, per germline (reference sequence). The CDR3 bases are TGCAGTGCTAGTGACCATACAGATACGCAGTATTTT. Translation gives CSASDHTDTQYF.

The genes are TRBV28 and TRBJ1-1; 7 positions match TRBD1. The V segment lost 0 bases and the J segment 3 bases; nucleotides outside the gene matches: 4. The germline V gene has CDR1 MDHEN and CDR2 SYDVKM. This CDR3 has 15 residues. CDR3: CASSLWGTAYTEAFF. The CDR3 DNA reads TGTGCCAGCAGTTTATGGGGGACAGCCTACACTGAAGCTTTCTTT.

V is TRBV7-2 and J is TRBJ1-1, with 9 bases identical to TRBD1. J was trimmed by 4 bases and V by 2 bases; bases with no gene match: 17. Germline V gene data show CDR1 as SGHTA and CDR2 as FQGNSA. This CDR3 comprises 19 residues. Here the CDR3 DNA reads TGTGCCAGCAGCTTAAAGTTCCCCCGGGACAGGGTGACAGGCACTGAAGCTTTCTTT. Its translation: CASSLKFPRDRVTGTEAFF.

The chain recombines TRBV19 with TRBJ1-5, with 8 bases lining up with TRBD1. The V and J ends lost 5 bases and 0 bases, in that order; junction bases with no gene match: 9. Germline V gene sequence: CDR1 LNHDA, CDR2 SQIVND (reference sequence). CDR3 size: 17 residues. The CDR3 region is CASSPGTGSNSNQPQHF. DNA of the CDR3: TGTGCCAGTAGTCCTGGGACAGGTTCTAATAGCAATCAGCCCCAGCATTTT. Together with reference TRBV19 and TRBJ1-5, the CDR3 gives the full variable domain: DGGITQSPKYLFRKEGQNVTLSCEQNLNHDAMYWYRQDPGQGLRLIYYSQIVNDFQKGDIAEGYSVSREKKESFPLTVTSAQKNPTAFYLCASSPGTGSNSNQPQHFGDGTRLSIL.

V gene TRBV7-2 combines with J gene TRBJ2-2, with D perhaps TRBD1 or TRBD2 (5 bases each). The CDR3 is made up of 14 amino acids. V was trimmed by 4 bases and J by 4 bases, leaving 10 bases between them. Germline V gene lookup returns CDR1 SGHTA and CDR2 FQGNSA. DNA for the CDR3: TGTGCCAGCAGCTCCAGGGACGGCACCGGGGAGCTGTTTTTT. It encodes CASSSRDGTGELFF.

The rearrangement uses TRBV7-2 and TRBJ2-1; 7 bases are shared with TRBD2. With V trimmed by 3 bases and J by 7 bases, 9 bases remained unmatched. CDR3 size: 15 residues. Germline CDR1 is SGHTA and CDR2 is FQGNSA. CDR3 bases: TGTGCCAGCAGCTTGTCGGGAGGTGTGGGGAATGAGCAGTTCTTC. Translation gives CASSLSGGVGNEQFF.

The chain joins TRBV2 to TRBJ1-2; TRBD1 agrees at 9 bases. The CDR3 has 16 amino acids. After removal of 5 bases from V and 7 bases from J, the junction contained 14 bases not matched to a gene. Germline V gene lookup returns CDR1 SNHLY and CDR2 FYNNEI. The CDR3 DNA reads TGTGCCAGCAGTCCCCCTCTACAGGGGGCTACCAGTGGCTACACCTTC. Its protein is CASSPPLQGATSGYTF.

The sample holds a few counts of this clonotype. J is TRBJ1-6 and V is TRBV10-2; 7 positions match TRBD1. The CDR3 loop spans 14 amino acids. Per germline, CDR1 WSHSY and CDR2 SAAADI. Trimming removed 7 bases from V and 7 bases from J; junction bases left unmatched: 7. The CDR3 region has the DNA TGCGCCAGCACTCCGACAGGGAGAAATTCACCCCTCCACTTT. Its translation: CASTPTGRNSPLHF.

The rearrangement links TRBV11-3 to TRBJ1-2, with a tentative D call TRBD1 (5 bases). The CDR3 has 16 amino acids. Deletions cut 0 bases from V and 6 bases from J, with 17 bases between. CDR1 SGHNT and CDR2 YENEEA come from the germline V gene. The CDR3 protein is CASSLEGSGRVDGYTF. Written as DNA, the CDR3 is TGTGCCAGCAGCTTAGAAGGGTCGGGGCGCGTGGATGGCTACACCTTC.

The chain combines TRBV10-2 with TRBJ2-7, with TRBD2 matching 10 bases. V shed 6 bases and J 3 bases; nucleotides not matched to a gene: 5. The germline gives CDR1 WSHSY, CDR2 SAAADI. This CDR3 contains 14 residues. CDR3 sequence: CASRLAGGGYEQYF. The DNA for the CDR3 is TGCGCCAGCAGGTTAGCGGGAGGTGGCTACGAGCAGTACTTC.

The chain is built from TRBV20-1 and TRBJ1-5, with 9 positions matching TRBD1. V was pared by 0 bases and J by 5 bases, with 5 bases of the junction left unmatched. The CDR3 has 15 residues. Looked up from germline, CDR1 is DFQATT and CDR2 is SNEGSKA (reference sequence). CDR3 sequence (DNA): TGCAGTGCTAGAGAGACAGGGGGAATAGATCAGCCCCAGCATTTT. This sequence encodes CSARETGGIDQPQHF.

The chain combines TRBV5-1 with TRBJ2-1; 8 bases match TRBD1. CDR1 and CDR2 (germline): SGHRS, YFSETQ. The J segment lost 6 bases and the V segment lost 4 bases, leaving 9 bases of the junction unmatched. This CDR3 is 15 amino acids long. The CDR3 loop is CASSQRTGFGNEQFF. CDR3 DNA: TGCGCCAGCAGCCAACGGACAGGGTTCGGCAATGAGCAGTTCTTC.

The CDR3, as DNA: TGTGCCAGCAGTTCCCAGGGAATTAACGGCTACACCTTC. It translates to CASSSQGINGYTF. The chain links TRBV27 to TRBJ1-2, with a tentative D call TRBD1 (5 bases). CDR3 size: 13 residues. Trimming left V 4 bases short and J 8 bases short, with 14 bases between. Looked up from germline, CDR1 is MNHEY and CDR2 is SMNVEV (reference sequence).

The chain employs TRBV6-1 and TRBJ2-3; 7 nucleotides align to TRBD1. There are 17 residues in the CDR3. V shed 0 bases, J shed 3 bases, and the junction held 9 bases outside the gene matches. Germline V lookup: CDR1 MNHNS, CDR2 SASEGT. CDR3 bases: TGTGCCAGCAGTGAAGCGCTGCAGGGGGTTGGGACAGATACGCAGTATTTT. Translating gives CASSEALQGVGTDTQYF.

Comments on this clonotype: One end of the junction fails to match germline, which may point to a read error. The genes are TRBV7-3 and TRBJ2-7; 9 positions agree with TRBD2. The CDR3 is made up of 15 amino acids. In germline, CDR1 is SGHTA, CDR2 FQGTGA. Written as DNA, the CDR3 is TGTGCCAACAGCCTAACAAGCGGGAGGTCGTACGAGCAGTACTTC. This gives the protein CANSLTSGRSYEQYF.

The rearrangement links TRBV9 to TRBJ1-2; possible D gene TRBD1, 6 bases. The CDR3 totals 15 residues. Germline values: CDR1 SGDLS, CDR2 YYNGEE. Trimming took off 1 base at V and 4 bases at J, with 14 bases between the two ends. The CDR3 coding sequence is TGTGCCAGCAGCGTATCAGGGGATGAATCCTATGGCTACACCTTC. It translates to CASSVSGDESYGYTF.

V gene TRBV7-3 combines with J gene TRBJ1-5; D might be TRBD1 (5 bases). The CDR3 contains 13 residues. Germline-derived CDR1 and CDR2 are SGHTA and FQGTGA. Trimming shortened V by 5 bases and J by 3 bases, and 8 bases separated the two germline ends. This CDR3 is CASSTGPNQPQHF. CDR3 coding DNA: TGTGCCAGCAGCACGGGGCCCAATCAGCCCCAGCATTTT.

The sample holds a few counts of this clonotype. The J gene is TRBJ1-4, the V gene TRBV20-1, with 7 nucleotides matching TRBD1. J gave up 5 bases and V 1 base, and 4 bases lay outside the gene matches. Per the germline V gene, CDR1 is DFQATT and CDR2 is SNEGSKA (reference sequence). The CDR3 runs to 14 residues. CDR3 sequence reads: CSARAGTANEKLFF. The CDR3, as DNA: TGCAGTGCTAGAGCCGGGACAGCAAATGAAAAACTGTTTTTT.

Turning to this clonotype: A much larger clone is a single base away; this may be a read error. The chain joins TRBV20-1 to TRBJ2-3; 7 nucleotides align to TRBD2. Germline values: CDR1 DFQATT, CDR2 SNEGSKA (reference sequence). The CDR3 is made up of 11 amino acids. DNA for the CDR3: TGCAGTGCGAGACTAGCTGATACGCGGTATTTT. Encoded protein: CSARLADTRYF.